The 21 T cell receptor beta chains below all came from one sample that was sequenced in a study of blood T cells in healthy people across ages (dated by TCRdb to about 2015). Libraries were prepared through 5' RACE. A second PCR of roughly 6 to 12 cycles was performed with a sample-barcoded 5' primer and a J-beta primer mix. TCRdb reanalyzed the raw reads on its own, using fastp at Q25 for trimming and MiXCR for clone calling, and kept in-frame beta chains. Here each entry gathers all rows of one CDR3 protein and keeps the most common genes and DNA. This sample holds some 1,800,000 distinct CDR3 sequences; 39% were observed only once. The biggest ten clones account for about 21% of the sample. Sequenced sample: blood. All receptors derive from a human donor in good health.

The chain recombines TRBV27 with TRBJ2-5; D might be TRBD2 (6 bases). V was clipped by 6 bases and J by 4 bases, with 21 bases between them. Germline lookup yields CDR1 MNHEY and CDR2 SMNVEV (reference sequence). This CDR3 is built from 16 residues. The CDR3 loop is CASSGATGLRLETQYF. The CDR3 DNA follows: TGTGCCAGCAGCGGCGCAACGGGACTCAGGCTAGAGACCCAGTACTTC.

This clonotype appeared a few times. This chain joins TRBV7-9 and TRBJ2-7; a possible D gene is TRBD1 (6 bases). V was pared by 7 bases and J by 6 bases, with 13 bases between. CDR1 and CDR2 (germline): SEHNR, FQNEAQ (reference sequence). The CDR3 sequence is 12 residues long. CDR3 DNA sequence: TGTGCCAGCACTTCCAGGGGAAGCGAGCAGTACTTC. Amino acid sequence: CASTSRGSEQYF.

For this clonotype: At one boundary the junction diverges from the germline segment, which might be a read error. The chain employs TRBV10-3 and TRBJ2-3; tentatively, D is TRBD1 (6 bases). CDR3 length: 14 residues. Germline CDR1 is ENHRY and CDR2 is SYGVKD. CDR3 in DNA: TGTGCCACGAAGAGGGACACGGGCACAGGTACGCAGTATTTT. This gives the protein CATKRDTGTGTQYF.

The chain employs TRBV6-6 and TRBJ2-7; 10 bases are shared with TRBD1. The CDR3 length is 16 residues. V shed 2 bases and J 8 bases; nucleotides not matched to a gene: 12. Germline CDR1 and CDR2: MNHNY and SVGAGI (reference sequence). The CDR3 region has the DNA TGTGCCAGCAGTTACACACAGGACAGGGGGTTTGCAAAGCAGTACTTC. It specifies CASSYTQDRGFAKQYF.

There are a few counts of this clonotype. This chain connects TRBV27 to TRBJ1-1; no clear D gene. Deletions cut 6 bases from V and 1 base from J, with 9 bases between. Germline V CDR1 and CDR2: MNHEY, SMNVEV (reference sequence). The CDR3 covers 13 residues. CDR3 protein: CASSYKANTEAFF. The CDR3 DNA reads as TGTGCCAGCAGCTACAAAGCGAACACTGAAGCTTTCTTT.

V gene TRBV9 combines with J gene TRBJ1-5; D might be TRBD1 (5 bases). V lost 0 bases, J lost 7 bases, and 11 bases lay in between. Germline loops: CDR1 SGDLS, CDR2 YYNGEE. This CDR3 comprises 14 residues. The CDR3 sequence is CASSVDGGWQPQHF. Here the CDR3 DNA reads TGTGCCAGCAGCGTAGATGGGGGTTGGCAGCCCCAGCATTTT. Based on the CDR3 plus reference TRBV9 and TRBJ1-5, the full variable domain is DSGVTQTPKHLITATGQRVTLRCSPRSGDLSVYWYQQSLDQGLQFLIQYYNGEERAKGNILERFSAQQFPDLHSELNLSSLELGDSALYFCASSVDGGWQPQHFGDGTRLSIL.

This chain links TRBV9 with TRBJ2-7, with TRBD2 as a possible D gene (6 bases). The V end was cut by 0 bases, the J end by 0 bases, with 10 bases between. From germline, CDR1 is SGDLS and CDR2 YYNGEE. This CDR3 is built from 15 residues. The chain's CDR3 is CASSVDGGVSYEQYF. For the CDR3, the DNA is TGTGCCAGCAGCGTAGATGGCGGGGTCTCCTACGAGCAGTACTTC.

This clonotype was observed once. The chain joins TRBV6-2 or TRBV6-3 to TRBJ2-1, with 7 bases aligning to TRBD1. Germline V gives CDR1 MNHEY, CDR2 SVGEGT. The CDR3 extends over 16 amino acids. V dropped 2 bases and J dropped 4; count of bases not matched to a gene: 8. The CDR3 reads CASSYTGTEQYNEQFF. The CDR3, as DNA: TGTGCCAGCAGTTACACCGGGACAGAACAGTACAATGAGCAGTTCTTC.

This clonotype was counted ten times or more. V gene TRBV29-1 combines with J gene TRBJ1-2; tentatively, D is TRBD1 (6 bases). CDR3 length: 14 residues. Germline-derived CDR1 and CDR2 are SQVTM and ANQGSEA. The V and J ends lost 0 bases and 6 bases respectively, with 14 bases between them. The CDR3 DNA follows: TGCAGCGTTGAAGAGACAGGTTTTAGGGATGGCTACACCTTC. Translated: CSVEETGFRDGYTF.

This clonotype has just one count. The rearrangement links TRBV7-9 to TRBJ2-1, with 7 bases lining up with TRBD2. This CDR3 is 15 amino acids long. Germline V gene lookup returns CDR1 SEHNR and CDR2 FQNEAQ (reference sequence). V lost 2 bases to trimming and J lost 8 bases; unmatched junction nucleotides: 9. The CDR3 spells CASSLQVAGKYEQFF. In nucleotides, the CDR3 is TGTGCCAGCAGCTTACAAGTAGCGGGTAAATATGAGCAGTTCTTC.

The chain combines TRBV5-1 with TRBJ1-1; no clear D. With 1 base removed from V and 0 bases from J, the gap between germline ends came to 13 bases. In germline, CDR1 is SGHRS, CDR2 YFSETQ. The CDR3 has 16 residues. CDR3 region: CASSLYTSPMNTEAFF. Here the CDR3 DNA reads TGCGCCAGCAGCTTGTATACCAGCCCCATGAACACTGAAGCTTTCTTT. Full variable domain (outside the CDR3, taken from reference TRBV5-1 and TRBJ1-1): KAGVTQTPRYLIKTRGQQVTLSCSPISGHRSVSWYQQTPGQGLQFLFEYFSETQRNKGNFPGRFSGRQFSNSRSEMNVSTLELGDSALYLCASSLYTSPMNTEAFFGQGTRLTVV.

The chain links TRBV29-1 to TRBJ2-3, with D unclear. V was shortened by 7 bases and J by 3 bases, with 14 bases between the two germline ends. CDR3 size: 13 residues. Germline lookup yields CDR1 SQVTM and CDR2 ANQGSEA. The CDR3 DNA is TGCAGCGCAGGAAACAAAGAAACAGATACGCAGTATTTT. Translation: CSAGNKETDTQYF.

The chain recombines TRBV5-6 with TRBJ1-1; D is undetermined. V was pared by 4 bases and J by 4 bases, with 23 bases between. Germline V CDR1 and CDR2: SGHDT, YYEEEE. The CDR3 contains 17 residues. The CDR3 here is CASSPGLLLKGVTEAFF. The CDR3 DNA follows: TGTGCCAGCAGCCCCGGACTTCTCCTAAAGGGCGTCACTGAAGCTTTCTTT.

This clonotype was counted a few times. V gene TRBV20-1 combines with J gene TRBJ2-3; the D gene is possibly TRBD1 (5 bases). The CDR3 length is 15 residues. Between the trimmed V and J ends, which lost 6 bases and 1 base, there was a span of 17 bases. Germline assignment: CDR1 DFQATT and CDR2 SNEGSKA (reference sequence). The CDR3 sequence: CSARNRLGRTDTQYF. The CDR3 DNA follows: TGCAGTGCGCGTAACAGGTTAGGGCGCACAGATACGCAGTATTTT.

This clonotype was observed a handful of times. This chain connects TRBV27 to TRBJ2-1, with 8 nucleotides matching TRBD2. The CDR3 is 14 amino acids. With 5 bases clipped from V and 3 bases from J, the junction kept 3 bases outside the gene matches. Looked up from germline, CDR1 is MNHEY and CDR2 is SMNVEV (reference sequence). Here the CDR3 reads CASSRRGVYNEQFF. CDR3 bases: TGTGCCAGCAGTCGGCGGGGGGTCTACAATGAGCAGTTCTTC.

In its sample, this clonotype was seen a few times. The chain joins TRBV9 to TRBJ2-4, with 9 bases that match TRBD1. Judging by the DNA end, TRBJ2-7 fits better; the J call may be wrong. The CDR3 runs 16 residues. Germline V CDR1 and CDR2: SGDLS, YYNGEE. The CDR3 sequence is CASSVAPGQGRDEQYF. Here the CDR3 DNA reads TGTGCCAGCAGCGTAGCCCCCGGACAGGGGAGGGACGAGCAGTACTTC.

This clonotype was counted a few times. The chain is built from TRBV14 and TRBJ1-6; D gene unclear. V was cut by 2 bases and J by 5 bases, with 10 bases left in between. The CDR3 is made up of 15 amino acids. Germline V gene sequence: CDR1 SGHDN, CDR2 FVKESK. For the CDR3, the DNA is TGTGCCAGCAGCCAAAGACGATCGGATAATTCACCCCTCCACTTT. It codes for CASSQRRSDNSPLHF.

Only a few counts were recorded for this clonotype. The chain joins TRBV12-3 or TRBV12-4 to TRBJ2-7; weak D call: TRBD2 (6 bases). The CDR3 consists of 14 residues. With 5 bases removed from V and 3 bases from J, the gap between germline ends came to 14 bases. In nucleotides, the CDR3 is TGTGCCAGCAGTCCACCGGGACTGTGCTACGAGCAGTACTTC. Encoded protein: CASSPPGLCYEQYF.

This clonotype has a handful of counts. The chain carries TRBV28 and TRBJ1-4, with TRBD1 matching 8 bases. Trimming cost V 4 bases and J 10 bases; bases outside gene matches: 11. Germline CDR1 reads MDHEN; CDR2 reads SYDVKM. The CDR3 loop spans 15 amino acids. CDR3 DNA sequence: TGTGCCAGCAGTTCAATTCAGGGGGCATGGGGAAAACTGTTTTTT. Amino acids: CASSSIQGAWGKLFF.

The chain links TRBV6-1 to TRBJ2-5; 9 nucleotides align to TRBD1. CDR1 is MNHNS, CDR2 SASEGT, per germline. The CDR3 has 15 residues. Trimming cost V 6 bases and J 5 bases; bases outside gene matches: 10. The CDR3 DNA follows: TGTGCCAGCAGCGGGACAGGGACTTGGAGGGAGACCCAGTACTTC. Its translation: CASSGTGTWRETQYF.

In its sample, this clonotype was seen a few times. The chain joins TRBV5-1 to TRBJ1-2; D perhaps matches TRBD1 (5 bases). CDR3 length: 15 amino acids. Germline values: CDR1 SGHRS, CDR2 YFSETQ. Trimming left V 1 base short and J 8 bases short, with 18 bases between. CDR3 sequence reads: CASSLLGQAAEGYTF. In DNA form, the CDR3 reads TGCGCCAGCAGCTTGTTGGGGCAGGCTGCGGAAGGCTACACCTTC.